A single sample is the source of the 22 T cell receptor beta chains below, sequenced in a study of T cell responses to AZD1222 COVID-19 vaccine. Measured with immunoSEQ multiplex PCR; TCRdb has only the in-frame clones, and not every one. Of around 140,000 clones in the sample, approximately 85% were seen once. Sequencing used peripheral blood, obtained on day 0 of AZD1222 vaccination. These receptors all come from an adult in good health.

The CDR3 DNA follows: TGTGCCAGCAGCCACAAACAGGGGGCGATCACCGGGGAGCTGTTTTTT. This gives the protein CASSHKQGAITGELFF. This chain links TRBV14 with TRBJ2-2; 9 positions match TRBD1. This CDR3 region has 16 residues. Trimming took 3 bases from V and 4 from J; bases not matched to a gene: 6. Germline V lookup: CDR1 SGHDN, CDR2 FVKESK.

This clone has more than one count but fewer than ten. The chain carries TRBV4-1 and TRBJ1-5, with 10 bases identical to TRBD1. CDR1 MGHRA and CDR2 YSYEKL come from the germline V gene. V gave up 0 bases and J gave up 6 bases; unmatched junction bases: 2. The CDR3 extends over 15 amino acids. The CDR3 DNA follows: TGCGCCAGCAGCCAAGAGGGGACAGGGGTTCAGCCCCAGCATTTT. Amino acid sequence: CASSQEGTGVQPQHF.

The chain recombines TRBV12-5 with TRBJ1-3; 12 nucleotides agree with TRBD1. Trimming cost V 4 bases and J 4 bases; bases outside gene matches: 14. Germline V lookup: CDR1 LGHNT, CDR2 FRNRAP. The CDR3 runs 19 residues. CDR3 residues: CASGSRDRGLRSWGNTIYF. The CDR3 coding sequence is TGTGCTAGTGGTTCCCGGGACAGGGGGCTAAGATCGTGGGGAAACACCATATATTTT.

This chain links TRBV10-1 with TRBJ1-2; D remains unclear. The length of the CDR3 is 12 residues. Germline V gene data show CDR1 as WNHNN and CDR2 as SYGVQD (reference sequence). V was clipped by 5 bases and J by 8 bases, with 12 bases between them. CDR3 in DNA: TGCGCCAGCAGTAACGACGGGCGAGGCTACACCTTC. It specifies CASSNDGRGYTF.

This chain connects TRBV5-1 to TRBJ2-5; the match to TRBD2 covers 11 bases. V shed 0 bases, J shed 5 bases, and the junction held 6 bases outside the gene matches. Germline V gene lookup returns CDR1 SGHRS and CDR2 YFSETQ. The CDR3 is 16 residues long. CDR3 sequence (DNA): TGCGCCAGCAGCTTGGCCCCGACTAGCGGGGTGGAGACCCAGTACTTC. This codes for CASSLAPTSGVETQYF.

The chain combines TRBV7-2 with TRBJ2-1; D perhaps matches TRBD2 (6 bases). Trimming pared 5 bases from V and 3 bases from J, leaving 14 bases between. The CDR3 loop spans 15 amino acids. Germline lookup yields CDR1 SGHTA and CDR2 FQGNSA. CDR3: CASSTSGDGYNEQFF. For the CDR3, the DNA is TGTGCCAGCAGCACGTCGGGAGACGGCTACAATGAGCAGTTCTTC.

V usage is TRBV5-1 and J usage is TRBJ1-3, with 10 bases identical to TRBD1. The CDR3 has 14 residues. Germline CDR1 SGHRS, CDR2 YFSETQ. V trimming: 4 bases; J trimming: 7 bases; junction bases outside the gene matches: 5. In DNA form, the CDR3 reads TGCGCCAGCAGCGACGGGACAGGGGACAACACCATATATTTT. Residues: CASSDGTGDNTIYF.

The chain uses TRBV30 and TRBJ2-7; D gene ambiguous. The CDR3 spans 13 residues. Germline lookup yields CDR1 GTSNPN and CDR2 SVGIG (reference sequence). Between the trimmed V and J ends, which lost 0 bases and 1 base, there was a span of 7 bases. The CDR3 protein is CAWSVGLSYEQYF. In DNA form, the CDR3 reads TGTGCCTGGAGTGTTGGGTTATCCTACGAGCAGTACTTC.

This clone was seen just once. The chain uses TRBV4-1 and TRBJ2-7; D might be TRBD2 (6 bases). The V gene lost 5 bases and the J gene lost 6 bases, with 17 bases spanning the gap. CDR3 length: 14 residues. From germline, CDR1 is MGHRA and CDR2 YSYEKL. Here the CDR3 reads CASSSQGGYSEQYF. The CDR3 DNA sequence: TGCGCCAGCAGCTCTCAGGGAGGATATAGCGAGCAGTACTTC.

The rearrangement uses TRBV30 and TRBJ1-6; D call uncertain. The length of the CDR3 is 15 residues. V was pared by 1 base and J by 0 bases, with 7 bases between. Germline V gene lookup returns CDR1 GTSNPN and CDR2 SVGIG (reference sequence). This CDR3 is CAWSGVSSYNSPLHF. The CDR3 region has the DNA TGTGCCTGGAGTGGGGTTAGCTCCTATAATTCACCCCTCCACTTT.

This sequence joins TRBV6-5 and TRBJ2-1, with D perhaps TRBD2 (5 bases). Germline values: CDR1 MNHEY, CDR2 SVGAGI. The CDR3 sequence is 14 residues long. The V and J ends lost 2 bases and 2 bases respectively, with 7 bases between them. The CDR3 spells CASSYIGTYNEQFF. The CDR3 bases are TGTGCCAGCAGTTACATCGGGACCTACAATGAGCAGTTCTTC.

The V and J genes are TRBV11-2 and TRBJ2-2, with TRBD2 identical over 7 bases. This CDR3 spans 17 amino acids. Trimming at V came to 5 bases and at J to 2 bases, leaving 11 bases not matched to a gene. CDR1 and CDR2 from the germline V gene are SGHAT and FQNNGV. The chain's CDR3 is CASSPLMASGNTGELFF. CDR3 DNA sequence: TGTGCCAGCAGCCCACTCATGGCTAGCGGAAACACCGGGGAGCTGTTTTTT.

This rearrangement joins TRBV20-1 to TRBJ2-2, with D unclear. Trimming pared 2 bases from V and 5 bases from J, leaving 3 bases between. Germline values: CDR1 DFQATT, CDR2 SNEGSKA (reference sequence). The CDR3 totals 11 residues. The CDR3 nucleotides are TGCAGTGCTAGATCTACCGGGGAGCTGTTTTTT. It yields the protein CSARSTGELFF.

The chain has TRBV27 and TRBJ2-7, with D unresolved. V lost 2 bases, J lost 2 bases, and 10 bases lay in between. The CDR3 totals 14 residues. Germline assignment: CDR1 MNHEY and CDR2 SMNVEV (reference sequence). The CDR3 reads CASSLGRTAYEQYF. The DNA for the CDR3 is TGTGCCAGCAGTTTAGGACGGACGGCCTACGAGCAGTACTTC.

The V and J genes are TRBV3-1 (or the pseudogene TRBV3-2) and TRBJ2-2; TRBD1 might be the D (7 bases). Germline loops: CDR1 LGHDT, CDR2 YNNKEL (reference sequence). Trimming took off 5 bases at V and 5 bases at J, with 15 bases between the two ends. This CDR3 has 15 amino acids. CDR3 amino acids: CASSSRGVKTGELFF. CDR3 DNA sequence: TGTGCCAGCAGCTCCAGGGGGGTGAAAACCGGGGAGCTGTTTTTT.

This clone was detected only once. The V and J genes are TRBV3-1 (or the pseudogene TRBV3-2) and TRBJ1-1; 9 nucleotides match TRBD1. Trimming cost V 4 bases and J 5 bases; bases outside gene matches: 5. From germline, CDR1 is LGHDT and CDR2 YNNKEL (reference sequence). The CDR3 loop spans 14 amino acids. The CDR3 reads CASSPRQGETEAFF. In DNA, the CDR3 is TGTGCCAGCAGCCCCCGACAGGGGGAGACTGAAGCTTTCTTT.

The rearrangement joins TRBV27 to TRBJ2-3; D tentatively reads TRBD1 or TRBD2 (6 bases each). Germline V CDR1 and CDR2: MNHEY, SMNVEV (reference sequence). This CDR3 comprises 16 residues. The V gene lost 7 bases and the J gene lost 5 bases, with 22 bases spanning the gap. CDR3 in DNA: TGTGCCAGCACCACGTGGCCCCAGGGGAGGCAAGATACGCAGTATTTT. Encoded protein: CASTTWPQGRQDTQYF.

V gene TRBV30 combines with J gene TRBJ1-1; D perhaps matches TRBD1 (5 bases). The CDR3 extends over 14 amino acids. V shed 3 bases and J shed 1 base, with 12 bases lying between them. Germline V gene data show CDR1 as GTSNPN and CDR2 as SVGIG (reference sequence). CDR3 residues: CAWSELQGNTEAFF. CDR3 nucleotides: TGTGCCTGGAGCGAGCTTCAGGGGAACACTGAAGCTTTCTTT.

The genes are TRBV28 and TRBJ2-5; 13 positions agree with TRBD2. The CDR3 is made up of 15 amino acids. In germline, CDR1 is MDHEN, CDR2 SYDVKM. V was clipped by 6 bases and J by 1 base; unmatched bases: 2. The CDR3 loop reads CASRTSGGSQETQYF. In DNA, the CDR3 is TGTGCCAGCAGGACTAGCGGGGGGTCCCAAGAGACCCAGTACTTC.

This sequence joins TRBV6-6 and TRBJ1-6; D perhaps matches TRBD1 (5 bases). V shed 2 bases and J shed 7 bases, with 12 bases lying between them. The CDR3 covers 15 residues. The germline V gene has CDR1 MNHNY and CDR2 SVGAGI (reference sequence). The CDR3 reads CASSYAQGGNSPLHF. In nucleotides, the CDR3 is TGTGCCAGCAGTTACGCCCAGGGAGGAAATTCACCCCTCCACTTT.

This chain joins TRBV6-5 and TRBJ1-3; TRBD1 is a possible D gene (6 bases). Trimming pared 5 bases from V and 3 bases from J, leaving 8 bases between. There are 13 residues in the CDR3. Germline CDR1 reads MNHEY; CDR2 reads SVGAGI. CDR3 nucleotide sequence: TGTGCCAGCAGTACACAGGGTGGAAACACCATATATTTT. This codes for CASSTQGGNTIYF.

The chain uses TRBV5-1 and TRBJ1-2, with D perhaps matching TRBD1 (6 bases). Germline V gene data show CDR1 as SGHRS and CDR2 as YFSETQ. This CDR3 comprises 13 residues. V dropped 3 bases and J dropped 8 bases, with 14 bases sitting between them. Here the CDR3 DNA reads TGCGCCAGCAGCTATGGTACAGGGAACGGCTACACCTTC. Encoded protein: CASSYGTGNGYTF.